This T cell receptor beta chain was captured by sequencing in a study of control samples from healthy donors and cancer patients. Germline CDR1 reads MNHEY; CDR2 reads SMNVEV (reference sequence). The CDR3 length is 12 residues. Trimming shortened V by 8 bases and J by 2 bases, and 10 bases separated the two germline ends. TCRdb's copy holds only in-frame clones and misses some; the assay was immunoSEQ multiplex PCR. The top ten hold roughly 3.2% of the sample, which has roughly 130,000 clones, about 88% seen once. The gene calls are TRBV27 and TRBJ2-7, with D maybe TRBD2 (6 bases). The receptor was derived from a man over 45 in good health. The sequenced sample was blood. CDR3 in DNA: TGTGCCAGCGGGGGGAGAGCCTACGAGCAGTACTTC. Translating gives CASGGRAYEQYF.